This section outlines one T cell receptor (beta chain) sequence together with its context. Its antigen is currently unknown. The record originates from a study of CD8+ T cells in alopecia areata. Study findings and constraints: Against the mouse data, patients shared TCRs less clearly, possibly for HLA reasons. Elevated clonality characterized lesional scalp relative to normal scalp, particularly in alopecia totalis/universalis. Sequencing of scalp tissue also captures the resident alphabeta T cells of normal skin.

Trimming pared 2 bases from V and 3 bases from J, leaving 13 bases between. Germline CDR1 reads MDHEN; CDR2 reads SYDVKM. This CDR3 has 15 amino acids. Using a FACSAria, the CD4+ and CD8+ T cells were sorted from the PBMCs. Following RNA extraction, reverse transcription yielded cDNA that acted as the sequencing template. The table came from immunoSEQ multiplex PCR; TCRdb's copy has only in-frame clones and leaves some out. The sample records some 150,000 clones, approximately 56% being singletons. The TCR sequence derives from a human donor in good health. Sequencing was done on a sample of CD8+ T cells sorted from blood. The chain joins TRBV28 to TRBJ2-5, with a weak D call TRBD1 (5 bases). The CDR3, as DNA: TGTGCCAGCAGTTTACCACCCGGACACGAAGAGACCCAGTACTTC. It is translated as CASSLPPGHEETQYF.